Shown below are 16 T cell receptor beta chains from a single sample sequenced in a study of identical twins (dated by TCRdb to 2016 to 2017). Library construction relied on 5' RACE. Sequenced on an Illumina HiSeq 2000. The public reads were reprocessed in TCRdb via fastp at Q25 and MiXCR, keeping in-frame beta chains. Records with the same CDR3 protein are collapsed into one entry carrying the most frequent genes and DNA. The sample table lists around 690,000 distinct CDR3 sequences, 20% to 25% of them with a count of one. Together, the top ten hold 4.3% of the sample. The same data also contributed to another study, on T cells expressing NK-cell markers.

The sample consisted of PBMCs. These receptors were taken from a woman younger than 35 in good health.

The CDR3 bases are TGTGCCAGCAGCAGGGCTGAGCAGTTCTTC. Amino acid sequence: CASSRAEQFF. V is TRBV21-1 and J is TRBJ2-1. TRBV21-1 is noted as a pseudogene. The CDR3 is 10 amino acids.

V is TRBV6-5 and J is TRBJ2-1; D ambiguous. This CDR3 has 12 amino acids. CDR1 is MNHEY and CDR2 is SVGAGI in the germline V gene. V dropped 8 bases and J dropped 3 bases, with 8 bases sitting between them. The CDR3 loop is CASQTNYNEQFF. The CDR3 DNA reads TGTGCCAGCCAGACCAACTACAATGAGCAGTTCTTC.

This clonotype has more than one count but fewer than ten. The chain recombines TRBV2 with TRBJ2-3; 8 nucleotides align to TRBD2. Germline-derived CDR1 and CDR2 are SNHLY and FYNNEI. V lost 6 bases to trimming and J lost 5 bases; unmatched junction nucleotides: 4. The CDR3 is 13 amino acids. CDR3: CASSSGSLDTQYF. CDR3 coding DNA: TGTGCCAGCAGCAGCGGGAGTTTAGATACGCAGTATTTT.

This clonotype was counted between two and nine times. The V and J genes are TRBV12-3 or TRBV12-4 and TRBJ2-7; tentative D call: TRBD2 (6 bases). Trimming cost V 7 bases and J 0 bases, with 16 bases left between them. The CDR3 has 15 residues. CDR3 protein: CASTSGDSGSYEQYF. The CDR3 coding sequence is TGTGCCAGCACCTCCGGGGATAGCGGCTCCTACGAGCAGTACTTC.

The chain joins TRBV7-3 to TRBJ1-1; D ambiguous. The CDR3 is made up of 13 amino acids. The V and J ends lost 5 bases and 2 bases respectively, with 9 bases between them. Germline CDR1 and CDR2: SGHTA and FQGTGA. The CDR3, as DNA: TGTGCCAGCAGCGTAGGCTTTAACACTGAAGCTTTCTTT. This encodes CASSVGFNTEAFF.

This clonotype was counted a few times. The chain employs TRBV6-1 and TRBJ1-3; no definite D call. The germline V gene encodes CDR1 MNHNS and CDR2 SASEGT. The CDR3 is 14 residues long. V shed 5 bases and J shed 2 bases, with 10 bases lying between them. The CDR3 coding sequence is TGTGCCAGCAGTCTCCAACTGGCTGGAAACACCATATATTTT. This encodes CASSLQLAGNTIYF.

This clonotype was observed a handful of times. The chain links TRBV10-3 to TRBJ2-1; weak D call: TRBD2 (5 bases). The CDR3 loop spans 13 amino acids. The germline CDR1 and CDR2 sequences are ENHRY and SYGVKD. V was cut by 10 bases and J by 4 bases, with 14 bases left in between. CDR3 protein: CATRTAVYNEQFF. The CDR3 DNA follows: TGTGCCACCCGGACTGCGGTATACAATGAGCAGTTCTTC.

V is TRBV20-1 and J is TRBJ2-7, with a possible D match to TRBD2 (5 bases). Germline CDR1 is DFQATT and CDR2 is SNEGSKA (reference sequence). The CDR3 has 13 residues. Trimming took off 3 bases at V and 2 bases at J, with 11 bases between the two ends. The CDR3 reads CSASPGVTYEQYF. CDR3 sequence (DNA): TGCAGTGCTAGTCCCGGGGTCACCTACGAGCAGTACTTC.

The chain has TRBV12-3 or TRBV12-4 and TRBJ2-7, with 12 bases aligning to TRBD2. This CDR3 is built from 17 residues. Germline trimming cut 9 bases from V and 3 bases from J; bases unmatched to any gene: 15. The CDR3 sequence is CARPASIGLAGYYEQYF. In nucleotides, the CDR3 is TGTGCCAGACCCGCAAGTATAGGACTAGCGGGGTACTACGAGCAGTACTTC.

This clonotype was seen a few times. The chain links TRBV12-3 or TRBV12-4 to TRBJ1-2; D might be TRBD1 (6 bases). This CDR3 comprises 15 residues. Trimming took off 6 bases at V and 6 bases at J, with 20 bases between the two ends. CDR3 amino acids: CASSLSNRESDGYTF. The CDR3 DNA is TGTGCCAGCAGCCTATCCAACAGGGAAAGCGATGGCTACACCTTC.

This clonotype was counted a single time. The CDR3 bases are TGTGCCATCAGCGCGACAGGGGACACCGGGGAGCTGTTTTTT. Protein product: CAISATGDTGELFF. The chain recombines TRBV10-3 with TRBJ2-2, with 8 bases identical to TRBD1. Germline V gene data show CDR1 as ENHRY and CDR2 as SYGVKD. This CDR3 contains 14 residues. Trimming removed 6 bases from V and 3 bases from J; junction bases left unmatched: 3.

Many counts were recorded for this clonotype. The chain links TRBV7-2 to TRBJ2-3, with D perhaps matching TRBD2 (6 bases). The CDR3 is 16 amino acids. V shed 5 bases and J shed 0 bases, with 15 bases lying between them. Germline loops: CDR1 SGHTA, CDR2 FQGNSA. The CDR3: CASSNPSEDSTDTQYF. The DNA of the CDR3 is TGTGCCAGCAGCAACCCTAGCGAGGATAGCACAGATACGCAGTATTTT.

This chain links TRBV12-3 or TRBV12-4 with TRBJ2-5; TRBD2 matches at 8 bases. V gave up 3 bases and J gave up 5 bases; unmatched junction bases: 8. The CDR3 has 15 amino acids. This CDR3 reads CASSLSRGGSETQYF. CDR3 in DNA: TGTGCCAGCAGTTTGAGTCGGGGGGGGTCTGAGACCCAGTACTTC.

A few counts support this clonotype. This chain links TRBV12-3 or TRBV12-4 with TRBJ2-7; 8 bases are shared with TRBD2. Trimming at V came to 3 bases and at J to 3 bases, leaving 13 bases not matched to a gene. The CDR3 has 17 amino acids. The DNA for the CDR3 is TGTGCCAGCAGTTTCCGATCGGGGGGGAGGGCCAACTACGAGCAGTACTTC. Protein product: CASSFRSGGRANYEQYF.

The chain uses TRBV5-1 and TRBJ2-2, with 7 bases fitting TRBD2. CDR3 length: 16 residues. V lost 2 bases, J lost 8 bases, and 12 bases stayed unmatched. The germline V gene has CDR1 SGHRS and CDR2 YFSETQ. The CDR3 DNA sequence: TGCGCCAGCAGCTTTGACTCACTAGCGCTGAGGGGGGAGCTGTTTTTT. This codes for CASSFDSLALRGELFF.

This clonotype has more than one count but fewer than ten. The chain couples TRBV5-5 to TRBJ2-1, with D tentatively TRBD1 (5 bases). The germline gives CDR1 SGHKS, CDR2 YYEKEE (reference sequence). The CDR3 extends over 12 amino acids. V was cut by 1 base and J by 12 bases, with 11 bases left in between. This chain's CDR3 is CASSLSGSGQFF. CDR3 bases: TGTGCCAGCAGCTTGTCAGGGTCAGGGCAGTTCTTC.